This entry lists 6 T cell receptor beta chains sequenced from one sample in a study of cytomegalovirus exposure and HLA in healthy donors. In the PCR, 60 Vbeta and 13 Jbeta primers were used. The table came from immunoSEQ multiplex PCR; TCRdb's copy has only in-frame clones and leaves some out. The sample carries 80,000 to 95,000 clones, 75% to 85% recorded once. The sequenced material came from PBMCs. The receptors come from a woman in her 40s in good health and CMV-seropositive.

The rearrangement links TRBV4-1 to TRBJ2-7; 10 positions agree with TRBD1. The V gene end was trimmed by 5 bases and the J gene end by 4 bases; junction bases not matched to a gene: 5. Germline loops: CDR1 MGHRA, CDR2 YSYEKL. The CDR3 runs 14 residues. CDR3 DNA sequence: TGCGCCAGCAGCTTGGACAGGGGGAGGTACGAGCAGTACTTC. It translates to CASSLDRGRYEQYF.

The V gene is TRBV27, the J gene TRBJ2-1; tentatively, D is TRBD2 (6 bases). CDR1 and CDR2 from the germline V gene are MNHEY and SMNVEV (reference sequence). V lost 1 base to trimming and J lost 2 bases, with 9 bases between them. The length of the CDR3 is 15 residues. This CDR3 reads CASSLWGEPYNEQFF. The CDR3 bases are TGTGCCAGCAGTTTATGGGGGGAGCCCTACAATGAGCAGTTCTTC.

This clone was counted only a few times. CDR3 loop: CASSGTGGTEAFF. CDR3 nucleotide sequence: TGCGCCAGCTCCGGGACAGGGGGCACTGAAGCTTTCTTT. The chain is built from TRBV10-1 and TRBJ1-1; 11 nucleotides align to TRBD1. Trimming at V came to 8 bases and at J to 4 bases, leaving 3 bases not matched to a gene. Germline-derived CDR1 and CDR2 are WNHNN and SYGVQD (reference sequence). The CDR3 is 13 residues long.

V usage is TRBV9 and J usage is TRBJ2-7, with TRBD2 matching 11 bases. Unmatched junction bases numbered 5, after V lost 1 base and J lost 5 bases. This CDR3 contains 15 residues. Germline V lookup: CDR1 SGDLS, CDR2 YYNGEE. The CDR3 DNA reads TGTGCCAGCAGCGTAACTAGCGGGAGAATCGACGAGCAGTACTTC. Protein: CASSVTSGRIDEQYF.

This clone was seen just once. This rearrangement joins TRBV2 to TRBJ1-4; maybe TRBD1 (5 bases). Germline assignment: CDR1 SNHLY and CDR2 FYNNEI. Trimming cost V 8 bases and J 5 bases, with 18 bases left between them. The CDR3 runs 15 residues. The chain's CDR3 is CASQMVGQVNEKLFF. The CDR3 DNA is TGTGCCAGCCAGATGGTGGGGCAGGTAAATGAAAAACTGTTTTTT.

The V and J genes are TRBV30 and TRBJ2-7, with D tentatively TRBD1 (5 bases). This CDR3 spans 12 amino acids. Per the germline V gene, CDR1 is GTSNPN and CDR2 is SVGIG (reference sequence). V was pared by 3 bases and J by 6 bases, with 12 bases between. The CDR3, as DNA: TGTGCCTGGAGAGAGACAGTGGGCGAGCAGTACTTC. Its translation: CAWRETVGEQYF.